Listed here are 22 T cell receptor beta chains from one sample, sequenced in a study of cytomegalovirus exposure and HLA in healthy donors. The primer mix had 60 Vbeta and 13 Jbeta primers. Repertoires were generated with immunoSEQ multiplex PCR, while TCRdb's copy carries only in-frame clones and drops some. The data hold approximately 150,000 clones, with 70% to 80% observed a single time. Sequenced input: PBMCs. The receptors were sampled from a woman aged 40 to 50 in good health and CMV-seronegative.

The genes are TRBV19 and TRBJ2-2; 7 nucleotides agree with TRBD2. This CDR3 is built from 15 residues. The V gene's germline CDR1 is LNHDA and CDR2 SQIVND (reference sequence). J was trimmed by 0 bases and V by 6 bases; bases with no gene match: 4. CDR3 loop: CASRNGGTNTGELFF. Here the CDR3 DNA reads TGTGCCAGTAGAAACGGGGGGACGAACACCGGGGAGCTGTTTTTT.

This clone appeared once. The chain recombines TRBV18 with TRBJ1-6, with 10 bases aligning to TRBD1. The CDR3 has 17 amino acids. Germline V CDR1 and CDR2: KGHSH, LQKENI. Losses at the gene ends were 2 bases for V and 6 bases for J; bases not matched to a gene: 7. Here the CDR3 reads CASSPSDRGLTNSPLHF. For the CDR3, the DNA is TGTGCCAGCTCACCATCAGACAGGGGGCTCACTAATTCACCCCTCCACTTT.

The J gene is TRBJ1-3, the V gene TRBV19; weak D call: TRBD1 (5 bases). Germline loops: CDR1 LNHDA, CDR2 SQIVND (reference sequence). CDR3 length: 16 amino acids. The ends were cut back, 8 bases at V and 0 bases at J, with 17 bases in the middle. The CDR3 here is CASAPRGRFSGNTIYF. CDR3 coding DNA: TGTGCCAGTGCCCCCCGGGGGAGGTTCTCTGGAAACACCATATATTTT.

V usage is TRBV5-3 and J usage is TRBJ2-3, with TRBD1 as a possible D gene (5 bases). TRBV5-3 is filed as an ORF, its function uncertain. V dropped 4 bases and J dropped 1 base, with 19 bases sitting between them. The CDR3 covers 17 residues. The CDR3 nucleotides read TGTGCCAGAAGCAAGCCGAAACAGGACCCCCGCACAGATACGCAGTATTTT. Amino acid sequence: CARSKPKQDPRTDTQYF.

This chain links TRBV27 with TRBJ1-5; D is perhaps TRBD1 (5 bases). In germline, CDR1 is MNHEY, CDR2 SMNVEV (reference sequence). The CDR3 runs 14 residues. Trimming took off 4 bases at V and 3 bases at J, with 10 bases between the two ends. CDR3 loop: CASSSGGFNQPQHF. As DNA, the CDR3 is TGTGCCAGCAGTTCGGGGGGATTCAATCAGCCCCAGCATTTT.

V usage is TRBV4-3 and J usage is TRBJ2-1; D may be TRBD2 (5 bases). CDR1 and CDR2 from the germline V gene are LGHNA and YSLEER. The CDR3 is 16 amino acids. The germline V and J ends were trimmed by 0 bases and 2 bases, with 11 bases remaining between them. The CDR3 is CASSQETGIPYNEQFF. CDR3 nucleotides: TGCGCCAGCAGCCAAGAAACGGGAATCCCCTACAATGAGCAGTTCTTC.

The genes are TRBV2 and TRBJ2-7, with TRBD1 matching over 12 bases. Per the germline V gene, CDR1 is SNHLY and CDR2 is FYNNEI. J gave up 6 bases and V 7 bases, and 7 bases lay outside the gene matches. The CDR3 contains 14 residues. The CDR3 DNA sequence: TGTGCCAGCACACCCGGGACAGGGGGCCGCGAGCAGTACTTC. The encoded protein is CASTPGTGGREQYF. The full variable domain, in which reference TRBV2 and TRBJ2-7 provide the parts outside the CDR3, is EPEVTQTPSHQVTQMGQEVILRCVPISNHLYFYWYRQILGQKVEFLVSFYNNEISEKSEIFDDQFSVERPDGSNFTLKIRSTKLEDSAMYFCASTPGTGGREQYFGPGTRLTVT.

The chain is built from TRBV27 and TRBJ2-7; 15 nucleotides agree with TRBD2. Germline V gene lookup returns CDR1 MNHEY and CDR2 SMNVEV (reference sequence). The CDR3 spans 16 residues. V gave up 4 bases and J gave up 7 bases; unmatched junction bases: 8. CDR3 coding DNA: TGTGCCAGCAGTTCCGGACTAGCGGGAGGGCCTGAAGAGCAGTACTTC. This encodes CASSSGLAGGPEEQYF.

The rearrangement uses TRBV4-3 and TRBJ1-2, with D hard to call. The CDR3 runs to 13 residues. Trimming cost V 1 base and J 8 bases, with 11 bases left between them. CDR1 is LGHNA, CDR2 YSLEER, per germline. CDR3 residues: CASSQVETSGYTF. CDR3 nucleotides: TGCGCCAGCAGCCAAGTTGAAACTAGCGGCTACACCTTC.

CDR3 sequence reads: CASSPTGTGGNSPLHF. The CDR3 coding sequence is TGTGCCAGCAGTCCGACCGGGACAGGGGGTAATTCACCCCTCCACTTT. The chain links TRBV27 to TRBJ1-6; 11 bases match TRBD1. The CDR3 is 16 residues long. Germline V gene data show CDR1 as MNHEY and CDR2 as SMNVEV (reference sequence). With V trimmed by 5 bases and J by 6 bases, 6 bases remained unmatched.

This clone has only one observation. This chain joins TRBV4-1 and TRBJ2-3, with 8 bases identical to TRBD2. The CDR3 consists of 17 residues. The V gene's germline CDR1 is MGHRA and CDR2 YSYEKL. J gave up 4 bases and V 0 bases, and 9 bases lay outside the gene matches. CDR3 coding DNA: TGCGCCAGCAGCCAAGATCCCCACAGCGGGGGAGCAGATACGCAGTATTTT. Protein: CASSQDPHSGGADTQYF.

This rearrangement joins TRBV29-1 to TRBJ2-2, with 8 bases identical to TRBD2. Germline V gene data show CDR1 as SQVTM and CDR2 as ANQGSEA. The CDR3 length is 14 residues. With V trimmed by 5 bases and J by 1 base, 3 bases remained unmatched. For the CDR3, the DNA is TGCAGCGTTTCGAGCGGGGGGAACACCGGGGAGCTGTTTTTT. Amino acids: CSVSSGGNTGELFF.

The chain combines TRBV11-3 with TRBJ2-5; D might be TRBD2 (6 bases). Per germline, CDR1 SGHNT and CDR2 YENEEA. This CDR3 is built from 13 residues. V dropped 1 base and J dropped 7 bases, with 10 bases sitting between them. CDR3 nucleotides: TGTGCCAGCAGCTTAGTTAGCGGAGGGACCCAGTACTTC. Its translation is CASSLVSGGTQYF.

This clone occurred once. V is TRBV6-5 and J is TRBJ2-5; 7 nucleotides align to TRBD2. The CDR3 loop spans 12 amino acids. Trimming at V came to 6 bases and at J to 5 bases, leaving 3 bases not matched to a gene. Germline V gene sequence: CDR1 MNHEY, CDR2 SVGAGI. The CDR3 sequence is CASRGTTETQYF. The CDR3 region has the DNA TGTGCCAGCAGGGGGACTACGGAGACCCAGTACTTC.

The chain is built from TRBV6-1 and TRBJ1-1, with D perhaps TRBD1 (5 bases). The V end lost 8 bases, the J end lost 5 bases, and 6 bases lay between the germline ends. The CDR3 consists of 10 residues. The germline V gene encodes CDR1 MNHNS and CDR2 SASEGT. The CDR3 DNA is TGTGCCAGCGGGGGGACTGAAGCTTTCTTT. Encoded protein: CASGGTEAFF.

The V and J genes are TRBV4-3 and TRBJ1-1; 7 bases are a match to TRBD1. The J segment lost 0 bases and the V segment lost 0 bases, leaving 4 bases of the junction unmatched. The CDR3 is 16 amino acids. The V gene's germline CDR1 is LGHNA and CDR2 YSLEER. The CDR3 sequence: CASSQDQGELNTEAFF. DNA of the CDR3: TGCGCCAGCAGCCAAGATCAGGGGGAGTTGAACACTGAAGCTTTCTTT.

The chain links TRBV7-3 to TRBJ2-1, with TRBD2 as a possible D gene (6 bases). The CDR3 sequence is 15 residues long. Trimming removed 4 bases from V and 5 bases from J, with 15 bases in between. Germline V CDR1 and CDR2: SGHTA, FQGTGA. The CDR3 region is CASSSSGTANNEQFF. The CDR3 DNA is TGTGCCAGCAGCTCCTCCGGGACTGCCAACAATGAGCAGTTCTTC. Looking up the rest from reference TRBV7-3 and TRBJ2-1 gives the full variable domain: GAGVSQTPSNKVTEKGKYVELRCDPISGHTALYWYRQSLGQGPEFLIYFQGTGAADDSGLPNDRFFAVRPEGSVSTLKIQRTERGDSAVYLCASSSSGTANNEQFFGPGTRLTVL.

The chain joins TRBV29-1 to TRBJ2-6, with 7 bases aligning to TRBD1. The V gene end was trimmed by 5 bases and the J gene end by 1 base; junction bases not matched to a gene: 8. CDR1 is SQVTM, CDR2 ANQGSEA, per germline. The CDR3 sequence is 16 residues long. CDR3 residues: CSVSVTGLSGANVLTF. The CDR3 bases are TGCAGCGTTTCTGTGACAGGGCTTTCTGGGGCCAACGTCCTGACTTTC.

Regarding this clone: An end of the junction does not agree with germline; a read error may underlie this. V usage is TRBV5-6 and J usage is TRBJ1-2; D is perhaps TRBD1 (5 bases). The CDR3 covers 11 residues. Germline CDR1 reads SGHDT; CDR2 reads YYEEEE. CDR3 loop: CASSLGRGIRF. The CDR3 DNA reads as TGTGCCAGCAGCTTGGGGCGGGGGATCCGCTTC.

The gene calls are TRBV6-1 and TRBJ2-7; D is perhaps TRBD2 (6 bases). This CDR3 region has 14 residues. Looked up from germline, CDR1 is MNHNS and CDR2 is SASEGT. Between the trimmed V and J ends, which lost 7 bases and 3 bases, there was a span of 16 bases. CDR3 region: CASTAGTLHYEQYF. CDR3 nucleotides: TGTGCCAGCACCGCCGGGACTCTCCACTACGAGCAGTACTTC.

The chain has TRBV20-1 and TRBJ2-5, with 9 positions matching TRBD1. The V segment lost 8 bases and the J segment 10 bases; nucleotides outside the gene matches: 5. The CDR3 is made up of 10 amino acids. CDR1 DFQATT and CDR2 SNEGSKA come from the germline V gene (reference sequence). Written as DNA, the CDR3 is TGCAGTTCCTCGACAGGGGGCCAGTACTTC. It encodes CSSSTGGQYF.

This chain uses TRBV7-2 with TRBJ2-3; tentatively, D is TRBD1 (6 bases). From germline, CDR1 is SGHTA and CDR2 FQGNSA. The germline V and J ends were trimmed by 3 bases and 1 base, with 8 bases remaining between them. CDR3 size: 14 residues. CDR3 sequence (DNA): TGTGCCAGCAGCTTCCAGGGGCGCACAGATACGCAGTATTTT. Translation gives CASSFQGRTDTQYF.